This entry lists 24 T cell receptor beta chains sequenced from one sample in a study of blood T cell repertoires in COVID-19. Produced via immunoSEQ multiplex PCR; TCRdb's table is partial and in-frame only. The sample has 130,000 to 150,000 clones; approximately 80% are singletons. Sequencing input: peripheral blood. The receptors stem from a human donor in a cohort sampled during active COVID-19.

This chain joins TRBV6-2 or TRBV6-3 and TRBJ1-5; maybe TRBD1 (6 bases). The CDR3 contains 15 residues. Trimming cost V 2 bases and J 6 bases, with 14 bases left between them. Germline V gene data show CDR1 as MNHEY and CDR2 as SVGEGT. The CDR3 DNA is TGTGCCAGCAGTTACGAGGGGGGGGGTGGTCAGCCCCAGCATTTT. It is translated as CASSYEGGGGQPQHF.

This rearrangement joins TRBV2 to TRBJ1-2; 8 nucleotides match TRBD1. The length of the CDR3 is 14 residues. Germline assignment: CDR1 SNHLY and CDR2 FYNNEI. CDR3 amino acids: CVGQGPSSNYGYTF. CDR3 nucleotide sequence: TGTGTCGGACAGGGCCCTAGTTCAAACTATGGCTACACCTTC.

V gene TRBV28 combines with J gene TRBJ2-7; TRBD2 aligns across 7 bases. V was pared by 6 bases and J by 3 bases, with 5 bases of the junction left unmatched. Germline CDR1 reads MDHEN; CDR2 reads SYDVKM. The length of the CDR3 is 13 residues. CDR3 sequence: CASRGTTNYEQYF. Here the CDR3 DNA reads TGTGCCAGCAGAGGGACTACGAACTACGAGCAGTACTTC.

This clone was found a few times. The V gene is TRBV4-2, the J gene TRBJ2-2, with TRBD2 identical over 7 bases. Germline-derived CDR1 and CDR2 are LGHNA and YNFKEQ. CDR3 length: 18 amino acids. V lost 0 bases to trimming and J lost 3 bases; unmatched junction nucleotides: 10. The CDR3 coding sequence is TGTGCCAGCAGCCAAGATCTCCAAGCGGGGAGCTACACCGGGGAGCTGTTTTTT. Translation gives CASSQDLQAGSYTGELFF.

About this clone itself: Other DNA sequences within the sample encode an identical CDR3. The chain uses TRBV5-1 and TRBJ2-1; TRBD1 agrees at 8 bases. The CDR3 is 15 residues long. Germline V gene sequence: CDR1 SGHRS, CDR2 YFSETQ. J lost 2 bases, V lost 4 bases, and 5 bases had no gene match. The CDR3 here is CASSSGQGTYNEQFF. The DNA of the CDR3 is TGCGCCAGCAGCAGTGGACAGGGAACCTACAATGAGCAGTTCTTC. The whole variable domain, filled in from reference TRBV5-1 and TRBJ2-1, reads KAGVTQTPRYLIKTRGQQVTLSCSPISGHRSVSWYQQTPGQGLQFLFEYFSETQRNKGNFPGRFSGRQFSNSRSEMNVSTLELGDSALYLCASSSGQGTYNEQFFGPGTRLTVL.

The V and J genes are TRBV4-1 and TRBJ2-2; D might be TRBD2 (6 bases). Germline CDR1 reads MGHRA; CDR2 reads YSYEKL. The CDR3 length is 15 residues. V lost 0 bases and J lost 7, with 12 bases in between. CDR3 bases: TGCGCCAGCAGCCAAGAATGGCGGGATGGCGGGGAGCTGTTTTTT. Its translation: CASSQEWRDGGELFF.

This clone was seen just once. V usage is TRBV30 and J usage is TRBJ1-6; D unclear. Germline loops: CDR1 GTSNPN, CDR2 SVGIG (reference sequence). This CDR3 contains 12 residues. V lost 2 bases and J 10 bases, leaving 9 bases between the germline ends. The CDR3 reads CAWSSSESPLHF. Here the CDR3 DNA reads TGTGCCTGGAGTTCTAGTGAATCACCCCTCCACTTT.

This chain uses TRBV21-1 with TRBJ2-7; the tabulated D call, TRBD2, remains unverified against the DNA. TRBV21-1 is a recognized pseudogene. The CDR3 runs 14 residues. CDR3 nucleotide sequence: TGTGCCAGCAGCAAAGCCGAGCGGAGGTACGAGCAGTACTTC. It codes for CASSKAERRYEQYF.

V gene TRBV30 combines with J gene TRBJ2-1; D uncertain. The CDR3 totals 13 residues. V lost 1 base, J lost 9 bases, and 13 bases lay in between. Germline V gene data show CDR1 as GTSNPN and CDR2 as SVGIG (reference sequence). CDR3 region: CAWSGNSRGEQFF. CDR3 nucleotide sequence: TGTGCCTGGAGTGGTAATAGTCGTGGTGAGCAGTTCTTC.

The chain is built from TRBV9 and TRBJ1-3; TRBD1 is a possible D gene (6 bases). Deletions cut 7 bases from V and 4 bases from J, with 18 bases between. CDR3 length: 15 amino acids. CDR1 and CDR2 from the germline V gene are SGDLS and YYNGEE. CDR3 in amino acids: CASGGLLQGGNTIYF. In nucleotides, the CDR3 is TGTGCCAGCGGCGGCCTCCTCCAGGGGGGAAACACCATATATTTT.

The chain couples TRBV9 to TRBJ2-7; 10 bases fit TRBD1. The CDR3 contains 17 residues. With 0 bases clipped from V and 3 bases from J, the junction kept 9 bases outside the gene matches. The V gene's germline CDR1 is SGDLS and CDR2 YYNGEE. The CDR3 is CASSVAPLGTGDYEQYF. In nucleotides, the CDR3 is TGTGCCAGCAGCGTAGCTCCCCTGGGGACAGGGGACTACGAGCAGTACTTC. Drawing the rest from reference TRBV9 and TRBJ2-7, the complete variable domain is DSGVTQTPKHLITATGQRVTLRCSPRSGDLSVYWYQQSLDQGLQFLIQYYNGEERAKGNILERFSAQQFPDLHSELNLSSLELGDSALYFCASSVAPLGTGDYEQYFGPGTRLTVT.

The rearrangement uses TRBV7-2 and TRBJ2-7, with D perhaps matching TRBD1 (6 bases). The germline V gene encodes CDR1 SGHTA and CDR2 FQGNSA. This CDR3 comprises 15 residues. Trimming left V 5 bases short and J 7 bases short, with 21 bases between. CDR3 in amino acids: CASSSRDTLSKEQYF. CDR3 DNA: TGTGCCAGCAGCAGCCGGGACACACTCTCGAAAGAGCAGTACTTC. Full variable domain (outside the CDR3, taken from reference TRBV7-2 and TRBJ2-7): GAGVSQSPSNKVTEKGKDVELRCDPISGHTALYWYRQSLGQGLEFLIYFQGNSAPDKSGLPSDRFSAERTGGSVSTLTIQRTQQEDSAVYLCASSSRDTLSKEQYFGPGTRLTVT.

The chain recombines TRBV4-3 with TRBJ2-5; 9 nucleotides line up with TRBD1. There are 16 residues in the CDR3. Germline V lookup: CDR1 LGHNA, CDR2 YSLEER. The V and J ends lost 0 bases and 4 bases, in that order; junction bases with no gene match: 6. The CDR3 DNA reads TGCGCCAGCAGCCAAGACGCTGCGACAGGGGGAGAGACCCAGTACTTC. This gives the protein CASSQDAATGGETQYF.

The V gene is TRBV5-1, the J gene TRBJ2-3; possible D gene TRBD1, 6 bases. Germline V CDR1 and CDR2: SGHRS, YFSETQ. The CDR3 has 15 amino acids. The ends were cut back, 0 bases at V and 2 bases at J, with 10 bases in the middle. CDR3 residues: CASSLGGPHTDTQYF. In nucleotides, the CDR3 is TGCGCCAGCAGCTTGGGGGGGCCCCACACAGATACGCAGTATTTT.

V and J are TRBV5-1 and TRBJ1-1, with 8 bases fitting TRBD1. This CDR3 is 15 amino acids long. CDR1 and CDR2 from the germline V gene are SGHRS and YFSETQ. The J segment lost 1 base and the V segment lost 1 base, leaving 3 bases of the junction unmatched. In nucleotides, the CDR3 is TGCGCCAGCAGCTTGTGGGGGACAGGGAACACTGAAGCTTTCTTT. This translates into CASSLWGTGNTEAFF.

This chain links TRBV5-1 with TRBJ1-2; no clear D gene. The V end lost 7 bases, the J end lost 4 bases, and 14 bases lay between the germline ends. Germline V gene data show CDR1 as SGHRS and CDR2 as YFSETQ. This CDR3 has 13 amino acids. The CDR3 loop is CASSPLGSYGYTF. The CDR3 DNA reads as TGCGCCAGCTCCCCCCTAGGTTCCTATGGCTACACCTTC.

This chain joins TRBV5-4 and TRBJ1-2; D possibly corresponds to TRBD1 (6 bases). In germline, CDR1 is SGHNT, CDR2 YYREEE (reference sequence). The CDR3 is 14 residues long. The V end was cut by 4 bases, the J end by 4 bases, with 14 bases between. In nucleotides, the CDR3 is TGTGCCAGCAGCCGGGGGGGGCAAGGCTATGGCTACACCTTC. It encodes CASSRGGQGYGYTF.

The rearrangement joins TRBV5-4 to TRBJ2-7; D not resolved. This CDR3 has 15 residues. Germline V lookup: CDR1 SGHNT, CDR2 YYREEE (reference sequence). Trimming cost V 4 bases and J 3 bases, with 17 bases left between them. CDR3 coding DNA: TGTGCCAGCAGCCCTCCTGGTGGCAAGAACTACGAGCAGTACTTC. Translation: CASSPPGGKNYEQYF.

This chain uses TRBV27 with TRBJ1-2; 8 bases are shared with TRBD1. This CDR3 has 19 amino acids. Per germline, CDR1 MNHEY and CDR2 SMNVEV (reference sequence). The junction had 17 bases not matched to a gene; V was cut back by 4 bases and J by 1 base. CDR3 nucleotide sequence: TGTGCCAGCAGTTCTCCGGGACAGGCCTCTTTTCCCTATAACTATGGCTACACCTTC. Amino acids: CASSSPGQASFPYNYGYTF.

Here the CDR3 DNA reads TGCGCCAGCAGCCTGACAGGAGACTCCTACAATGAGCAGTTCTTC. This translates into CASSLTGDSYNEQFF. V is TRBV5-1 and J is TRBJ2-1; D is perhaps TRBD1 (6 bases). The CDR3 has 15 residues. Germline loops: CDR1 SGHRS, CDR2 YFSETQ. Trimming pared 4 bases from V and 0 bases from J, leaving 11 bases between.

This clone occurred a few times. The DNA of the CDR3 is TGTGCCAGCAGCGTTGGCTATACAGGGGGCAGGCGCACCGGGGAGCTGTTTTTT. Translating it yields CASSVGYTGGRRTGELFF. V is TRBV9 and J is TRBJ2-2; 9 nucleotides match TRBD1. CDR1 and CDR2 from the germline V gene are SGDLS and YYNGEE. CDR3 size: 18 residues. V lost 2 bases to trimming and J lost 4 bases; unmatched junction nucleotides: 12.

The chain combines TRBV28 with TRBJ2-1, with 9 bases fitting TRBD1. Trimming cost V 6 bases and J 4 bases; bases outside gene matches: 1. The CDR3 extends over 13 amino acids. Germline lookup yields CDR1 MDHEN and CDR2 SYDVKM. The chain's CDR3 is CASSGQGYNEQFF. The CDR3 region has the DNA TGTGCCAGCAGCGGACAGGGGTACAATGAGCAGTTCTTC.

This clone occurred a few times. CDR3 nucleotides: TGCGCCAGCAGCTTGATCGAGAGTGCACCCCTCCACTTT. Translated, it gives CASSLIESAPLHF. The rearrangement uses TRBV5-1 and TRBJ1-6; no firm D call. V was pared by 1 base and J by 11 bases, with 10 bases between. Germline assignment: CDR1 SGHRS and CDR2 YFSETQ. The CDR3 is made up of 13 amino acids.

The rearrangement uses TRBV19 and TRBJ2-2; TRBD1 might be the D (5 bases). The CDR3 consists of 15 residues. From germline, CDR1 is LNHDA and CDR2 SQIVND (reference sequence). The V gene lost 7 bases and the J gene lost 5 bases, with 17 bases spanning the gap. Here the CDR3 reads CASTREAGWTGELFF. CDR3 DNA: TGTGCCAGTACTAGGGAAGCAGGGTGGACCGGGGAGCTGTTTTTT.